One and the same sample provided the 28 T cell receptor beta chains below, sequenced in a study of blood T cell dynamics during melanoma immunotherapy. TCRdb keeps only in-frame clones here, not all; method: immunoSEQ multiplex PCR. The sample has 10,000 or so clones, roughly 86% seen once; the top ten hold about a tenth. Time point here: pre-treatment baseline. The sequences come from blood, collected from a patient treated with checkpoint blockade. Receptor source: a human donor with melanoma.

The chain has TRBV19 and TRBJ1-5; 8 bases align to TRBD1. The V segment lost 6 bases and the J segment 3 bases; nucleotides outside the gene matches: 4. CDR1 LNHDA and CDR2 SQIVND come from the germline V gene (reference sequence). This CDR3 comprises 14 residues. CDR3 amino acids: CASRPGQVNQPQHF. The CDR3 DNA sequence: TGTGCCAGTAGACCGGGACAGGTCAATCAGCCCCAGCATTTT.

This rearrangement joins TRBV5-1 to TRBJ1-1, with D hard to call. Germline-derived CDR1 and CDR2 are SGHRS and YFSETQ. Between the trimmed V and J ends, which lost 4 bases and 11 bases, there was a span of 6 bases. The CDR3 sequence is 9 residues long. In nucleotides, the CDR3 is TGCGCCAGCAGCCGGCGGGCTTTCTTT. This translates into CASSRRAFF. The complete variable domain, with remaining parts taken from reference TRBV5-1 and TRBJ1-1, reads KAGVTQTPRYLIKTRGQQVTLSCSPISGHRSVSWYQQTPGQGLQFLFEYFSETQRNKGNFPGRFSGRQFSNSRSEMNVSTLELGDSALYLCASSRRAFFGQGTRLTVV.

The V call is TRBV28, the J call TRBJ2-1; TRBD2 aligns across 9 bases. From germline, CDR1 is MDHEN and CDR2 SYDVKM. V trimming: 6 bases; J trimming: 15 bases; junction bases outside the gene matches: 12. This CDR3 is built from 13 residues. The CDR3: CASSLGGTSPPFF. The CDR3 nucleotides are TGTGCCAGCAGCCTTGGGGGGACTAGCCCTCCGTTCTTC.

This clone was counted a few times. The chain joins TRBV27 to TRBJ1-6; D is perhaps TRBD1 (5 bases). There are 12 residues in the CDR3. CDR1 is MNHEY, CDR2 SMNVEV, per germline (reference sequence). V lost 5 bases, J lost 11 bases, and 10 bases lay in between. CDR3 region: CASSPGNPPLHF. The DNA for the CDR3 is TGTGCCAGCAGTCCAGGGAACCCACCCCTCCACTTT.

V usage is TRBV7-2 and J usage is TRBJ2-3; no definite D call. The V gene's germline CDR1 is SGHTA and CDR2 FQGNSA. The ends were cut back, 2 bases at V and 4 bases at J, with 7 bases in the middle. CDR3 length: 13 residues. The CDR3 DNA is TGTGCCAGCAGCTTAAGCCCTCCAGATACGCAGTATTTT. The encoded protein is CASSLSPPDTQYF. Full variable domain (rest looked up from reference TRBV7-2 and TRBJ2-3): GAGVSQSPSNKVTEKGKDVELRCDPISGHTALYWYRQSLGQGLEFLIYFQGNSAPDKSGLPSDRFSAERTGGSVSTLTIQRTQQEDSAVYLCASSLSPPDTQYFGPGTRLTVL.

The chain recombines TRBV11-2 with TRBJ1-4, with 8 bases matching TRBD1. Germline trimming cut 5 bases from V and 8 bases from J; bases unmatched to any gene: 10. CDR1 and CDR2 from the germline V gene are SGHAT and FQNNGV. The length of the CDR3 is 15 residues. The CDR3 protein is CASSHDRGPIEKLFF. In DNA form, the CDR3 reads TGTGCCAGCAGCCACGACAGGGGACCTATCGAAAAACTGTTTTTT.

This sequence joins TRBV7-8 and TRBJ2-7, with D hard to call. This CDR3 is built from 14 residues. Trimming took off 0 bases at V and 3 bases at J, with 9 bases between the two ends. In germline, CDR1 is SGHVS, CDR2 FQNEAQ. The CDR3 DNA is TGTGCCAGCAGCTTAGCGAAAGACGGCTACGAGCAGTACTTC. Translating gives CASSLAKDGYEQYF.

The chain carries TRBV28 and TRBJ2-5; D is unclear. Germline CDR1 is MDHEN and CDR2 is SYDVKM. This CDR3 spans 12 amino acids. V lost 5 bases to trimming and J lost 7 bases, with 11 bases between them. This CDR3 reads CASSKGMGTQYF. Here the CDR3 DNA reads TGTGCCAGCAGTAAAGGGATGGGGACCCAGTACTTC.

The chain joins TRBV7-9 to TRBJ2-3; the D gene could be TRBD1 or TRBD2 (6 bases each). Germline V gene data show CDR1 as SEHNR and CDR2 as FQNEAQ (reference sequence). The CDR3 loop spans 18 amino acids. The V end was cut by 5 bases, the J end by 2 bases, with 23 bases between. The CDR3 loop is CASSPEDRGPFHTDTQYF. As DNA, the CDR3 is TGTGCCAGCAGCCCAGAAGATCGGGGGCCTTTCCACACAGATACGCAGTATTTT.

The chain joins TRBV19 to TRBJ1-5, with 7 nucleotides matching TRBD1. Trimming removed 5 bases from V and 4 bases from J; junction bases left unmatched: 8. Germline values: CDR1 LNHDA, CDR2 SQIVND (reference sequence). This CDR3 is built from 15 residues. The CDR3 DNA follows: TGTGCCAGTAGTCCAGAACCCAGGGGGAATCAGCCCCAGCATTTT. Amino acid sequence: CASSPEPRGNQPQHF.

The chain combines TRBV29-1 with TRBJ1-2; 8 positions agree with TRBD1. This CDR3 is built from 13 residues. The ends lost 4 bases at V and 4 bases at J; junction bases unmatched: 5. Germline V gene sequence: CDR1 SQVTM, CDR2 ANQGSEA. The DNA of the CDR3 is TGCAGCGTTGTGGACAGGGTTGGCTATGGCTACACCTTC. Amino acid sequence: CSVVDRVGYGYTF.

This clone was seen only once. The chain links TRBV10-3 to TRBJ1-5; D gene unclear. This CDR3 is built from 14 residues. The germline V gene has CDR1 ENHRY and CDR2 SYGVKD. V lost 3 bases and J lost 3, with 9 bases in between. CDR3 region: CAISEEAVNQPQHF. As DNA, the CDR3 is TGTGCCATCAGTGAAGAGGCGGTCAATCAGCCCCAGCATTTT.

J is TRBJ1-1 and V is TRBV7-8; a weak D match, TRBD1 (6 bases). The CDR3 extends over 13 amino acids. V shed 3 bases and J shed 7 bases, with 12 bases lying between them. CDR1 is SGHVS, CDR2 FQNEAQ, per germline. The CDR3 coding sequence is TGTGCCAGCAGCTTGGACAGACTCGGTGAAGCTTTCTTT. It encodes CASSLDRLGEAFF.

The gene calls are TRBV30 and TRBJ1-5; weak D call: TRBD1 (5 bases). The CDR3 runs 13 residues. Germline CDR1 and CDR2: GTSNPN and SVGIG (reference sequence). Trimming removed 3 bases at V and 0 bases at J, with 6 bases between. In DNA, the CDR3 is TGTGCCTGGAGGGACAATAGCAATCAGCCCCAGCATTTT. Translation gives CAWRDNSNQPQHF. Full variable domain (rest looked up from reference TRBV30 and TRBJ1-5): SQTIHQWPATLVQPVGSPLSLECTVEGTSNPNLYWYRQAAGRGLQLLFYSVGIGQISSEVPQNLSASRPQDRQFILSSKKLLLSDSGFYLCAWRDNSNQPQHFGDGTRLSIL.

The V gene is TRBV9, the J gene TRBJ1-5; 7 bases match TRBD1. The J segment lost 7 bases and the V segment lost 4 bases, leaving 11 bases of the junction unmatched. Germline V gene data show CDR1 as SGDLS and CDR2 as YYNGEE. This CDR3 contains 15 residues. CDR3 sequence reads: CASSSTGALGQPQHF. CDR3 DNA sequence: TGTGCCAGCAGCTCCACAGGGGCGTTGGGGCAGCCCCAGCATTTT.

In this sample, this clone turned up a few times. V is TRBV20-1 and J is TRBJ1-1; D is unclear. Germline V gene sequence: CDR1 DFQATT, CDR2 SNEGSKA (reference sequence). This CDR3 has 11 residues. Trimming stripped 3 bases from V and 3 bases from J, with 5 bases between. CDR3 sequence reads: CSARWDTEAFF. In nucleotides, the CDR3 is TGCAGTGCTAGGTGGGACACTGAAGCTTTCTTT.

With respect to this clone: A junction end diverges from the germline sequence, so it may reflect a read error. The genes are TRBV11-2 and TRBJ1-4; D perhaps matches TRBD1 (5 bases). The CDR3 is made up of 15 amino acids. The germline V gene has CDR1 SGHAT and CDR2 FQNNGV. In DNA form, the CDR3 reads TGTACCAGCAGCTTCCGGGGCATTAGAAGTGAAAAACTGTTTTTT. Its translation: CTSSFRGIRSEKLFF.

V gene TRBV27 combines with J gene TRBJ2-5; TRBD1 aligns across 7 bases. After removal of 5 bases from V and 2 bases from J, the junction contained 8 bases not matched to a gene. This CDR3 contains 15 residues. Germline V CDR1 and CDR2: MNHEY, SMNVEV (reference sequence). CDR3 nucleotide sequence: TGTGCCAGCAGTCGAACACCGGGACAGCAAGAGACCCAGTACTTC. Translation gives CASSRTPGQQETQYF.

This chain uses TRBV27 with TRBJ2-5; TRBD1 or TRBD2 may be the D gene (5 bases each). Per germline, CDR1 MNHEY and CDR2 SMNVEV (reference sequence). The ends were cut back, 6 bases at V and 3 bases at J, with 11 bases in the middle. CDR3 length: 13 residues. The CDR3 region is CASSLGTEETQYF. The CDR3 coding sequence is TGTGCCAGCAGCCTAGGGACGGAAGAGACCCAGTACTTC.

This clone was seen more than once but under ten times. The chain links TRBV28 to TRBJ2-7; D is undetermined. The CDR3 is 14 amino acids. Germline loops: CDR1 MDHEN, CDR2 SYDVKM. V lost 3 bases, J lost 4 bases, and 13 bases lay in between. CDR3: CASSFIKETYEQYF. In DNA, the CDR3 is TGTGCCAGCAGTTTTATTAAGGAGACGTACGAGCAGTACTTC. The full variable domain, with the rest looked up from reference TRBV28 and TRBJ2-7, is DVKVTQSSRYLVKRTGEKVFLECVQDMDHENMFWYRQDPGLGLRLIYFSYDVKMKEKGDIPEGYSVSREKKERFSLILESASTNQTSMYLCASSFIKETYEQYFGPGTRLTVT.

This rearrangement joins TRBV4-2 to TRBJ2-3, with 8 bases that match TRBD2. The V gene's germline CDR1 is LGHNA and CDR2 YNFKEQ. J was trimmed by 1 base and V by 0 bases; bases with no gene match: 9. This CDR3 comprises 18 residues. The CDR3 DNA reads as TGTGCCAGCAGCCAAGAAGGCTTTCGAGCGGGGGGCACAGATACGCAGTATTTT. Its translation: CASSQEGFRAGGTDTQYF.

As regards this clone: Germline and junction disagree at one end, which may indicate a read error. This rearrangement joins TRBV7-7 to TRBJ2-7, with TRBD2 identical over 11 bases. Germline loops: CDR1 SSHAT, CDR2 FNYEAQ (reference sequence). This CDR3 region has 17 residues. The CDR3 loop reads CASSLGTSGPRGYEQYF. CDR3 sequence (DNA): TGTGCTAGCAGCTTAGGGACTAGCGGCCCTAGGGGCTACGAGCAGTACTTC.

CDR3 bases: TGTGCCAGCAGCTCGGGACTAGCGGGAGGGCCGGCAGAGACCCAGTACTTC. This sequence encodes CASSSGLAGGPAETQYF. J is TRBJ2-5 and V is TRBV7-9; 16 bases line up with TRBD2. V lost 4 bases, J lost 4 bases, and 6 bases stayed unmatched. This CDR3 is built from 17 residues. Looked up from germline, CDR1 is SEHNR and CDR2 is FQNEAQ (reference sequence).

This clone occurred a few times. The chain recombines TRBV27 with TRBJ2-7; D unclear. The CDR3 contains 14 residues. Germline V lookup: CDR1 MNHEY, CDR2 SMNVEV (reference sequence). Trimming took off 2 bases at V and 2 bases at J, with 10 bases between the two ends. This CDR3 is CASSLLSRPYEQYF. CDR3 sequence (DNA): TGTGCCAGCAGTTTACTGTCACGGCCCTACGAGCAGTACTTC.

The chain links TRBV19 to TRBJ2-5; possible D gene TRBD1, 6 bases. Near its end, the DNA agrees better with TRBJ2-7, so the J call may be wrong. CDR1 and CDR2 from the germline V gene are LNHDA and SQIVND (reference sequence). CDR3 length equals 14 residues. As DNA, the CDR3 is TGTGCCAGTAGTATAGGTGGCAGGGGATACGAGCAGTACTTC. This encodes CASSIGGRGYEQYF.

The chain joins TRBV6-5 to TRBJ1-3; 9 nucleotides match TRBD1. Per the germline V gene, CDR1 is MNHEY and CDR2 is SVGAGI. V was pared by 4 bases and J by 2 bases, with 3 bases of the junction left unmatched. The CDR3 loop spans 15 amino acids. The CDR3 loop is CASSSDRGTGNTIYF. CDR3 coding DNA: TGTGCCAGCAGTTCGGACAGGGGAACTGGAAACACCATATATTTT.

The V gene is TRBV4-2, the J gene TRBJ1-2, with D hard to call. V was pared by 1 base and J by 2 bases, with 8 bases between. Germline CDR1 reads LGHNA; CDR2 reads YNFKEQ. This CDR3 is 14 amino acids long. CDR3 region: CASSQGHQNYGYTF. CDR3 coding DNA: TGTGCCAGCAGCCAAGGACACCAAAACTATGGCTACACCTTC.

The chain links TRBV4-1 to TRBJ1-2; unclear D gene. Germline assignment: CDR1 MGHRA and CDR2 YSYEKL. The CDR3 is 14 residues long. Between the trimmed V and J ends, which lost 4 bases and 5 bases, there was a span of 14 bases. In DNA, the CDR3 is TGCGCCAGCAGCCCTCGGCAGGTGGGGTATGGCTACACCTTC. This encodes CASSPRQVGYGYTF.